This T cell receptor beta chain comes out of a study of T cells in Graves' hyperthyroidism and ophthalmopathy. Whole-study results and caveats: In simple terms, a model built on 13 V-J features told ophthalmopathy apart from stable hyperthyroidism. Most clonotypes that expanded in the thyroid above 0.001 also showed up in blood.

Trimming removed 4 bases from V and 0 bases from J, with 15 bases in between. This CDR3 is 16 amino acids long. Per germline, CDR1 SGHRS and CDR2 YFSETQ. 10 ml fresh peripheral blood yielded the PBMCs. Amplification targeted TCR beta CDR3 regions from RNA transcripts. Primed by the HTBI set, a first-round RT-PCR was run on the TCR CDR3. MiXCR, applied by TCRdb to the multiplex PCR reads, yields one record per CDR3 protein. The profile shows around 600,000 distinct CDR3 sequences, about 14% of them singletons. As concerns this clonotype: Its antigen is unidentified.

The clonotype was recovered from a woman between 45 and 65 years old with Graves' ophthalmopathy. The source material was blood. The chain is built from TRBV5-1 and TRBJ2-3; perhaps D is TRBD1 or TRBD2 (6 bases each). In nucleotides, the CDR3 is TGCGCCAGCAGCACTGGGGACACTAGCAGCACAGATACGCAGTATTTT. It encodes CASSTGDTSSTDTQYF.